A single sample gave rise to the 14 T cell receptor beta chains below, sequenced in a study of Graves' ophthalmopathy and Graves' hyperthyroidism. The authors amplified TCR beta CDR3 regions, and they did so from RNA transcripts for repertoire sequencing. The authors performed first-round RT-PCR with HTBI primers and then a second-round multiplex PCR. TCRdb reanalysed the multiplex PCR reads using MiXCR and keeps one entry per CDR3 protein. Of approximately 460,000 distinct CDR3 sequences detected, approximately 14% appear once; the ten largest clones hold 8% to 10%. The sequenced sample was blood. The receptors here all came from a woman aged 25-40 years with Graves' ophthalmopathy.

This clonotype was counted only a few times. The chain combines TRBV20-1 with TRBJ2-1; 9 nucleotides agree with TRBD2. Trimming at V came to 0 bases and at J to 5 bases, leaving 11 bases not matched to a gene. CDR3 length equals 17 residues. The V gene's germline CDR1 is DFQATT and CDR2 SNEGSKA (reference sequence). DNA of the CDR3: TGCAGTGCTAGAGACGGTCAGCGGGGGGCTAGGAACAATGAGCAGTTCTTC. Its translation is CSARDGQRGARNNEQFF.

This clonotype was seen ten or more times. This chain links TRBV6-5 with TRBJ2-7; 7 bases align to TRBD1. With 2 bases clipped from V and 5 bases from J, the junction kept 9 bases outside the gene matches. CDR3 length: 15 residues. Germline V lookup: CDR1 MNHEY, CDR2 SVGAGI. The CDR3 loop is CASSYPDRPTDEQYF. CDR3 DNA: TGTGCCAGCAGTTACCCGGACAGGCCAACCGACGAGCAGTACTTC.

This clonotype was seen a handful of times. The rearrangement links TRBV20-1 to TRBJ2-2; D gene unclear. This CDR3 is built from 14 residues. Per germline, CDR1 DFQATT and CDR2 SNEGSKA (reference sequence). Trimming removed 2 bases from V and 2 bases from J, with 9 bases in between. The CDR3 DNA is TGCAGTGCTAGACAGAAGGGTAACACCGGGGAGCTGTTTTTT. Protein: CSARQKGNTGELFF.

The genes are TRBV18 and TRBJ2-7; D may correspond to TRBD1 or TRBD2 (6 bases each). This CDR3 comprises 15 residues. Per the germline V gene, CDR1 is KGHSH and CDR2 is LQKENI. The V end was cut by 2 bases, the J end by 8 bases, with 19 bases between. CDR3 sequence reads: CASSPVGGPDPQQYF. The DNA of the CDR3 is TGTGCCAGCTCACCAGTTGGGGGGCCAGACCCGCAGCAGTACTTC.

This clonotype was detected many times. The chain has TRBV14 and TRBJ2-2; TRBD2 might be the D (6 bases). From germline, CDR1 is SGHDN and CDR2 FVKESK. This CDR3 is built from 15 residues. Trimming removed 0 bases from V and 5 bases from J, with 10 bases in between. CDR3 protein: CASSQDGGVTGELFF. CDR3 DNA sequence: TGTGCCAGCAGCCAAGACGGAGGGGTGACCGGGGAGCTGTTTTTT. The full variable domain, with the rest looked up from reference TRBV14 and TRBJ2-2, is EAGVTQFPSHSVIEKGQTVTLRCDPISGHDNLYWYRRVMGKEIKFLLHFVKESKQDESGMPNNRFLAERTGGTYSTLKVQPAELEDSGVYFCASSQDGGVTGELFFGEGSRLTVL.

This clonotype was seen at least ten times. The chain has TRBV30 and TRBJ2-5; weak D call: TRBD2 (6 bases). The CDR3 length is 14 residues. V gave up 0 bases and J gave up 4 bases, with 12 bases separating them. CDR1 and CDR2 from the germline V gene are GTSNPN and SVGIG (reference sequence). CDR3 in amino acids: CAWSVGLIRETQYF. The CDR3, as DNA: TGTGCCTGGAGTGTGGGACTCATCCGAGAGACCCAGTACTTC.

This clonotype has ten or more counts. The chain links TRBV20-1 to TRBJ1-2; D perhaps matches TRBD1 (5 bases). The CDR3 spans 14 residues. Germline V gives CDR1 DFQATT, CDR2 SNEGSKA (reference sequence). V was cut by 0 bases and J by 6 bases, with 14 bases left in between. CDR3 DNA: TGCAGTGCTAGAGATCGAGGGGTTGCTGATGGCTACACCTTC. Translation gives CSARDRGVADGYTF.

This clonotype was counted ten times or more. DNA of the CDR3: TGTGCCACTCGATCCTCCTACGAGCAGTACTTC. It translates to CATRSSYEQYF. The chain combines TRBV6-1 with TRBJ2-7; no reliable D call. Germline V gives CDR1 MNHNS, CDR2 SASEGT. Trimming took off 10 bases at V and 0 bases at J, with 7 bases between the two ends. This CDR3 comprises 11 residues.

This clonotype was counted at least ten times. The CDR3 loop reads CASSHQSTGGGIQYF. As DNA, the CDR3 is TGTGCCAGCAGCCACCAATCTACAGGGGGCGGTATTCAGTACTTC. The rearrangement joins TRBV7-9 to TRBJ2-4; 9 bases are shared with TRBD1. CDR1 and CDR2 (germline): SEHNR, FQNEAQ (reference sequence). V shed 5 bases, J shed 10 bases, and the junction held 12 bases outside the gene matches. This CDR3 comprises 15 residues.

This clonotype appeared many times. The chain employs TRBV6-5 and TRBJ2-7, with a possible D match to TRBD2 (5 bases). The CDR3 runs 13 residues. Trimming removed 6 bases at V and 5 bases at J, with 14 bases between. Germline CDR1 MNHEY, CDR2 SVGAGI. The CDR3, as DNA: TGTGCCAGCAGATCCACTAGTTACCACGAGCAGTACTTC. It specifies CASRSTSYHEQYF.

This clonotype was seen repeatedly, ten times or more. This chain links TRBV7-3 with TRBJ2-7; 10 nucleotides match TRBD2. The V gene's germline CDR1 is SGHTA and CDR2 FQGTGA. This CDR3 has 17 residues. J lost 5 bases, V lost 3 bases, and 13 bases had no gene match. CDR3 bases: TGTGCCAGCAGCTTGCTCCCAGGGGCTAGCGGGAGAAACGAGCAGTACTTC. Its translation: CASSLLPGASGRNEQYF.

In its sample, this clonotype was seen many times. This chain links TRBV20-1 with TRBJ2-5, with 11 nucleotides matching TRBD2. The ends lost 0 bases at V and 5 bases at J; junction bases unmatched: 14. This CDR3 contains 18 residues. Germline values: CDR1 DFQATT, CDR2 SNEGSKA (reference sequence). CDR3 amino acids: CSARDLGKTSGGRETQYF. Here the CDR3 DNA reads TGCAGTGCTAGAGATTTGGGCAAAACTAGCGGGGGACGGGAGACCCAGTACTTC.

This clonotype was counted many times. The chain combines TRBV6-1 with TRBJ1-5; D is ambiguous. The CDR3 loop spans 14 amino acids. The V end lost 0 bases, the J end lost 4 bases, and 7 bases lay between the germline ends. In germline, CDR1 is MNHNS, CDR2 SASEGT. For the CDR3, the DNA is TGTGCCAGCAGTGAAGCAAGGCTTAATCAGCCCCAGCATTTT. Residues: CASSEARLNQPQHF.

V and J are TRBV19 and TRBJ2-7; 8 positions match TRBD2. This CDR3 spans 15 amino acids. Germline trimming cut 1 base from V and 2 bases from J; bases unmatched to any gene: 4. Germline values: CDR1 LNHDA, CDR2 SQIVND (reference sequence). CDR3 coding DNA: TGTGCCAGTAGTATAGCTGGTAGCGGGGCCTACGAGCAGTACTTC. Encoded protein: CASSIAGSGAYEQYF.